What follows are 6 T cell receptor beta chains derived from one specimen sequenced in a study of CD8 T cells in Susac syndrome. Reverse transcription of roughly 0.5 to 1 ug RNA was performed with random hexamers. TCRdb used MiXCR to reprocess the immunoSEQ multiplex PCR reads, holding one entry per CDR3 protein. The data hold some 180,000 distinct CDR3 sequences, with roughly nine tenths observed a single time. Sequenced material: CD4+ T cells from PBMCs. These TCRs come from a human donor with Susac syndrome.

This sequence joins TRBV6-5 and TRBJ2-7; the match to TRBD2 covers 7 bases. This CDR3 is built from 15 residues. The V gene's germline CDR1 is MNHEY and CDR2 SVGAGI. J was trimmed by 1 base and V by 6 bases; bases with no gene match: 9. For the CDR3, the DNA is TGTGCCAGCAGGCCAATCGCTAGCGGTTCCTACGAGCAGTACTTC. It encodes CASRPIASGSYEQYF.

The genes are TRBV30 and TRBJ1-6; the D gene is possibly TRBD1 (5 bases). The CDR3 sequence is 13 residues long. Deletions cut 2 bases from V and 9 bases from J, with 11 bases between. Germline values: CDR1 GTSNPN, CDR2 SVGIG (reference sequence). CDR3 DNA sequence: TGTGCCTGGAGTCGGGACCCCGGTTCACCCCTCCACTTT. It encodes CAWSRDPGSPLHF.

This chain connects TRBV29-1 to TRBJ2-3; D is unresolved. Trimming removed 7 bases from V and 3 bases from J, with 8 bases in between. The CDR3 length is 11 residues. CDR1 and CDR2 from the germline V gene are SQVTM and ANQGSEA. The CDR3 DNA reads as TGCAGCGCGTCGAATACAGATACGCAGTATTTT. Its protein is CSASNTDTQYF.

The chain carries TRBV4-1 and TRBJ1-1; the D gene is possibly TRBD1 (6 bases). The V gene's germline CDR1 is MGHRA and CDR2 YSYEKL. This CDR3 has 17 residues. The V end was cut by 3 bases, the J end by 1 base, with 18 bases between. This CDR3 reads CASSQIWDIRPNTEAFF. The CDR3 region has the DNA TGCGCCAGCAGCCAGATCTGGGACATACGTCCGAACACTGAAGCTTTCTTT.

In nucleotides, the CDR3 is TGTGCCAGCAGTCCCGCAGGGGGCGATGGCTACACCTTC. This sequence encodes CASSPAGGDGYTF. V and J are TRBV28 and TRBJ1-2, with 8 bases that match TRBD1. The CDR3 covers 13 residues. Trimming cost V 5 bases and J 6 bases; bases outside gene matches: 5. Per the germline V gene, CDR1 is MDHEN and CDR2 is SYDVKM.

This clonotype was counted a single time. The chain carries TRBV18 and TRBJ2-7; unclear D gene. The CDR3 totals 15 residues. Trimming shortened V by 5 bases and J by 0 bases, and 14 bases separated the two germline ends. CDR1 KGHSH and CDR2 LQKENI come from the germline V gene. DNA for the CDR3: TGTGCCAGCTCATTTGACTTTACTTTCTCCTACGAGCAGTACTTC. Its protein is CASSFDFTFSYEQYF.